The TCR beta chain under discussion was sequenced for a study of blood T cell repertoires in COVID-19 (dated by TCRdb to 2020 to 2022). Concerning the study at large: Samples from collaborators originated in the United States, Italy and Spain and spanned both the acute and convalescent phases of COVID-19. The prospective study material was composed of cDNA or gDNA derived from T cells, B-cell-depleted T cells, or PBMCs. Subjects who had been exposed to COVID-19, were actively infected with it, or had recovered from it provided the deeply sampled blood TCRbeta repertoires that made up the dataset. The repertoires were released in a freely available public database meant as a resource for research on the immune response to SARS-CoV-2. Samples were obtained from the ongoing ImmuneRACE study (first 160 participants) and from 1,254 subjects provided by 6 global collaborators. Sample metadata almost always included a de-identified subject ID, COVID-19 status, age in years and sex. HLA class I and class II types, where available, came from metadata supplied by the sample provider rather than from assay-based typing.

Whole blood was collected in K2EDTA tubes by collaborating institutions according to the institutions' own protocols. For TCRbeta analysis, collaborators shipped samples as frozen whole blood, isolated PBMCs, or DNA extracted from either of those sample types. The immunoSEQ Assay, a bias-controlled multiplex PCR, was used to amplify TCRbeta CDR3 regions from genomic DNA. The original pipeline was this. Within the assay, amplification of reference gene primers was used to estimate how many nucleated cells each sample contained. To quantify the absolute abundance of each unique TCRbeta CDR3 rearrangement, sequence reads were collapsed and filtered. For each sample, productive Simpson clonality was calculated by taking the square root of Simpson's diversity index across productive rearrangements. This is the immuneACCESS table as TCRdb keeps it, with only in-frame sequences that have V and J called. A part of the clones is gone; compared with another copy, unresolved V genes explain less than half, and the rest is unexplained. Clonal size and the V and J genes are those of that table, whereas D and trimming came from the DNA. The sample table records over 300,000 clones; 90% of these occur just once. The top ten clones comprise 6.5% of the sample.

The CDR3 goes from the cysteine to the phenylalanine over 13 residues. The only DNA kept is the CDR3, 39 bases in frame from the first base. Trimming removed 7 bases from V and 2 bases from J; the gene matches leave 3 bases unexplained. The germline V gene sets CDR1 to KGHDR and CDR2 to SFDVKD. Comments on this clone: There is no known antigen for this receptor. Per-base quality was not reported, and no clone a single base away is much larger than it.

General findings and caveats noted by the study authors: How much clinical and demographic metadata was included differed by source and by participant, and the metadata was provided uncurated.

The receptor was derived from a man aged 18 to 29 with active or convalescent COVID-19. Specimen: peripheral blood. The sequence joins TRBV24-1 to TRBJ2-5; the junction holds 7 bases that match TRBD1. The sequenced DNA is TGTGCCACCAGGAACAGGGGACAAGAGACCCAGTACTTC. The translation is CATRNRGQETQYF.